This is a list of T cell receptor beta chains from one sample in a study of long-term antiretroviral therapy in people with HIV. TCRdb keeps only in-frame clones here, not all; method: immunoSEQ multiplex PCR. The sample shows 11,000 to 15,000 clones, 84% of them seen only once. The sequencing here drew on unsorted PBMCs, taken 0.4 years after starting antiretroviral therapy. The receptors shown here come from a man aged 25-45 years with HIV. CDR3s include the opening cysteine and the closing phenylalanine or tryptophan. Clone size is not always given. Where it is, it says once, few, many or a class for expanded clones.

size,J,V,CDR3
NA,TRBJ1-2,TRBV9,CASSVASGVDGGRGYTF
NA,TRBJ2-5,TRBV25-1,CAIPSNPGGQETQYF
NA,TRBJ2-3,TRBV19,CASRTSGTGDTQYF
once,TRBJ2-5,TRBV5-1,CASSLFLGERETQYF
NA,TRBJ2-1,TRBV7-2,CASSTRADRAYNEQFF
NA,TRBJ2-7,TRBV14,CASSQGQAPSYEQYF
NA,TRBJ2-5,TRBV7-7,CASSVGQGFGETQYF
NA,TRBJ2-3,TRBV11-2,CASSFSTGIRTDTQYF
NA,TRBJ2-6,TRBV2,CASRGIRANVLTF
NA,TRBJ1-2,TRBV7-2,CASSRSTGVFYGYTF
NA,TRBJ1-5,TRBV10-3,CAISESGSISNQPQHF
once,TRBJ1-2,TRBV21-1,CASRRGNHYGYTF
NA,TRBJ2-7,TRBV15,CATSSGRTGTYEQYF
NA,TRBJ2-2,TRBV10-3,CAIPGQGANTGELFF